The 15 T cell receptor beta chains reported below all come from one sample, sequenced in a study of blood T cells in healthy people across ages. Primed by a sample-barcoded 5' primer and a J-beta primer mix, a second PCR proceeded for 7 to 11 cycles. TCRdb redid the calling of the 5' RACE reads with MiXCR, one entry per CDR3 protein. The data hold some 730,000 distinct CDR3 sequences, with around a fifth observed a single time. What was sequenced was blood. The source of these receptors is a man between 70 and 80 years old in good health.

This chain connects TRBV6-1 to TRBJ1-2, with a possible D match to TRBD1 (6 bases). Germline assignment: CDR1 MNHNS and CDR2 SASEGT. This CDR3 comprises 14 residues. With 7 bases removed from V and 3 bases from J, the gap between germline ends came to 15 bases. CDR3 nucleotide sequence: TGTGCCAGCATGAGGAGACAGGTTGACTATGGCTACACCTTC. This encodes CASMRRQVDYGYTF.

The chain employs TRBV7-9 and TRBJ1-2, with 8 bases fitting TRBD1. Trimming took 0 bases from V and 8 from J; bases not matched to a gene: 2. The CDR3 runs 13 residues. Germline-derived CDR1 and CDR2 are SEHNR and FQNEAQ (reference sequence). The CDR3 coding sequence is TGTGCCAGCAGCTTAGCGGACAGGGTCGGCTACACCTTC. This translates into CASSLADRVGYTF.

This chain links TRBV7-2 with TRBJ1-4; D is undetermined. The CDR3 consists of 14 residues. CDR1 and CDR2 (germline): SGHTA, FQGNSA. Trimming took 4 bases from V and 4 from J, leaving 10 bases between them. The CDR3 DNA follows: TGTGCCAGCAGCTCAGCTAGGAGTAATGAAAAACTGTTTTTT. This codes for CASSSARSNEKLFF. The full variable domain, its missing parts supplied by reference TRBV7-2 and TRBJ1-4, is GAGVSQSPSNKVTEKGKDVELRCDPISGHTALYWYRQSLGQGLEFLIYFQGNSAPDKSGLPSDRFSAERTGGSVSTLTIQRTQQEDSAVYLCASSSARSNEKLFFGSGTQLSVL.

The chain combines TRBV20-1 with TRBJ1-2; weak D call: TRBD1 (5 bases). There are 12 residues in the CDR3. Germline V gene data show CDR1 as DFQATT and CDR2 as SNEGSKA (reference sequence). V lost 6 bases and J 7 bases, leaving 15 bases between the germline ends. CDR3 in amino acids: CSAAGGLRGYTF. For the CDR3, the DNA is TGCAGTGCCGCGGGGGGACTACGTGGCTACACCTTC.

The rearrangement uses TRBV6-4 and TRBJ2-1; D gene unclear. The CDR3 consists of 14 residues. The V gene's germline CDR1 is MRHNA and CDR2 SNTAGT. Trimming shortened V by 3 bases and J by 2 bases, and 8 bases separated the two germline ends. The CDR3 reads CASSEGNAYNEQFF. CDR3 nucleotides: TGTGCCAGCAGTGAGGGGAACGCCTACAATGAGCAGTTCTTC.

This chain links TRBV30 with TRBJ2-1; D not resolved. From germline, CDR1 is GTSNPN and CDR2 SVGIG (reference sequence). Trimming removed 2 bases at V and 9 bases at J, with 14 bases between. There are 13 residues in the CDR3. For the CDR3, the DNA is TGTGCCTGGAGTTTGAACGGGCCGGGTGAGCAGTTCTTC. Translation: CAWSLNGPGEQFF.

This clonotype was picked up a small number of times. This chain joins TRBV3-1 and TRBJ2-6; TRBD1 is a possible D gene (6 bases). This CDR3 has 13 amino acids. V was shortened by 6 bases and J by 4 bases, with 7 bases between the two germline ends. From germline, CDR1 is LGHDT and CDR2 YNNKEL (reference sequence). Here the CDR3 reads CASRQGGANVLTF. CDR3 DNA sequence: TGTGCCAGCAGGCAGGGGGGGGCCAACGTCCTGACTTTC.

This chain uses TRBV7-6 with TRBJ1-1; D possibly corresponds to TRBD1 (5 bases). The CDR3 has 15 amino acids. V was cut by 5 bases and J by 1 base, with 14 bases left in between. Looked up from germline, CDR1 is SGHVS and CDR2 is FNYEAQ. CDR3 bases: TGTGCCAGCAGCAGTCTAGAGGGGAGGAACACTGAAGCTTTCTTT. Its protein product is CASSSLEGRNTEAFF.

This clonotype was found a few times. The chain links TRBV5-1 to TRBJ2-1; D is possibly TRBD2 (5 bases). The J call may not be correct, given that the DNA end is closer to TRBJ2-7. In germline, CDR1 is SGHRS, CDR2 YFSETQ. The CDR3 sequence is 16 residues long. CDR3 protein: CASSLATARESYEQYF. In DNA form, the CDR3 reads TGCGCCAGCAGCTTGGCTACCGCACGGGAATCCTACGAGCAGTACTTC.

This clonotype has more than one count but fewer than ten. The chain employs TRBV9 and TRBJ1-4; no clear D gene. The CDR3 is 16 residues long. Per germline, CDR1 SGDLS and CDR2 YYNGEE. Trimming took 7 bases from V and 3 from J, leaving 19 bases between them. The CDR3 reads CASSGPRIGANEKLFF. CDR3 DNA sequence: TGTGCCAGCTCCGGGCCCCGAATTGGGGCTAATGAAAAACTGTTTTTT. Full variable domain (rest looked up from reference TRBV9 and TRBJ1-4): DSGVTQTPKHLITATGQRVTLRCSPRSGDLSVYWYQQSLDQGLQFLIQYYNGEERAKGNILERFSAQQFPDLHSELNLSSLELGDSALYFCASSGPRIGANEKLFFGSGTQLSVL.

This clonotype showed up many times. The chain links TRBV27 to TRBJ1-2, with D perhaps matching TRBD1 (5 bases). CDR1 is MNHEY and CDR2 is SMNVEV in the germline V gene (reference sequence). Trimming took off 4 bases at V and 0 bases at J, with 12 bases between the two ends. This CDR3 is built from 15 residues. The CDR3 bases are TGTGCCAGCAGTTCGGGGCCTACTACTAACTATGGCTACACCTTC. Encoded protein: CASSSGPTTNYGYTF.

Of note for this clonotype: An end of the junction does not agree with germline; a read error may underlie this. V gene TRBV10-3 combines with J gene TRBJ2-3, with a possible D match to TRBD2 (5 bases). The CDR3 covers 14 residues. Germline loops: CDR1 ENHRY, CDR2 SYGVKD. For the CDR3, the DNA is TGTGCCATCTCGCTGAGCGGCCCCACAGATACGCAGTACTTT. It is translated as CAISLSGPTDTQYF.

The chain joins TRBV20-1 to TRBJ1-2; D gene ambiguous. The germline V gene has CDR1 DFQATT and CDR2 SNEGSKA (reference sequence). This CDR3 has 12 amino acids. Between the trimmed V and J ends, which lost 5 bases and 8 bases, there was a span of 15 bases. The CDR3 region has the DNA TGCAGTGCTCAGACATGGATAGAGGGCTACACCTTC. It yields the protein CSAQTWIEGYTF.

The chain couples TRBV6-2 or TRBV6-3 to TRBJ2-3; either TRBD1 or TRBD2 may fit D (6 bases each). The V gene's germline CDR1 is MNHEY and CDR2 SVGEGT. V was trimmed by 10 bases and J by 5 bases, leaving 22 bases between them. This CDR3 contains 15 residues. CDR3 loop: CATMGSGGGEDTQYF. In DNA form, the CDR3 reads TGTGCCACCATGGGCTCCGGGGGCGGGGAAGATACGCAGTATTTT.

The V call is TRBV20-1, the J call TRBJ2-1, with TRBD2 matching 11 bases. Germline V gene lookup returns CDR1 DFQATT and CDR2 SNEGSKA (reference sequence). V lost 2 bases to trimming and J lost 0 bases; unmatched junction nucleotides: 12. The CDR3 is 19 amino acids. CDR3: CSARPLGTSGISSYNEQFF. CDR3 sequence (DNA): TGCAGTGCTAGACCCCTCGGGACTAGCGGCATAAGCTCCTACAATGAGCAGTTCTTC.